Many counts were recorded for the clone carrying this TCR beta chain. Its matching antigen is unknown. This record comes from a study of neurological immune-mediated disorders. Notes on the study in general: Among 34 multiple sclerosis patients, phylogenetic grouping put the repertoires of 18 into a single related-CDR3 cluster, a possible signature.

V trimming: 4 bases; J trimming: 3 bases; junction bases outside the gene matches: 6. Germline values: CDR1 SGHDT, CDR2 YYEEEE. The CDR3 runs to 15 residues. The cDNA was generated through 5'RACE incorporating 10-nucleotide random UMIs. In every sequencing run, more than 160 million TCR-beta sequences were generated from 15-18 subjects. MiXCR, run by TCRdb on the 5' RACE reads, gives a single entry per CDR3 protein. The sample holds roughly 70,000 distinct CDR3 sequences, about 4% seen once. V is TRBV5-6 and J is TRBJ2-5, with 10 positions matching TRBD1. Sequenced sample: PBMCs. The sequence came from a man under 40 with multiple sclerosis. The CDR3 loop is CASSVAGTGEETQYF. The DNA of the CDR3 is TGTGCCAGCAGCGTAGCCGGGACAGGGGAAGAGACCCAGTACTTC.